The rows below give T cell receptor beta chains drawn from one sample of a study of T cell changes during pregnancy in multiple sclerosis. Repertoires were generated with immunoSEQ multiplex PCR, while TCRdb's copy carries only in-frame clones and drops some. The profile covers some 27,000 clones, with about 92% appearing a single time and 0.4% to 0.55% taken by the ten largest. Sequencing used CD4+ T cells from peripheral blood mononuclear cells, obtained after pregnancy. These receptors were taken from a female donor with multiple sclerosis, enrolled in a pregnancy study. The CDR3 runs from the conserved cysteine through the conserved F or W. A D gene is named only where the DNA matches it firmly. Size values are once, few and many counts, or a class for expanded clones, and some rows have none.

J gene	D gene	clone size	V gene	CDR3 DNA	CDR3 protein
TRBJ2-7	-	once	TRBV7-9	TGTGCCAGCAGCTTAGTCGCCTACGAGCAGTACTTC	CASSLVAYEQYF
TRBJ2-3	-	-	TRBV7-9	TGTGCCAGCAGGCAATTAGGGGGCACAGATACGCAGTATTTT	CASRQLGGTDTQYF
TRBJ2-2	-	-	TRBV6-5	TGTGCCAGCAGTTCCCCCGGGACCGGGGAGCTGTTTTTT	CASSSPGTGELFF
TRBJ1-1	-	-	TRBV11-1	TGTGCCAGCAGCTTAGTCTCAGGGGCGAGGACTGAAGCTTTCTTT	CASSLVSGARTEAFF
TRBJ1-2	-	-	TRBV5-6	TGTGCCAGCAGCTTGACACAGGGTCGTGGCTACACCTTC	CASSLTQGRGYTF
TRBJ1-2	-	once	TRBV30	TGTGCCTGGAGTCCCTCAGGGCTATCCTATGGCTACACCTTC	CAWSPSGLSYGYTF
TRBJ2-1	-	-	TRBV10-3	TGTGCCACCCGGGACTCCAACGTTGAGCAGTTCTTC	CATRDSNVEQFF
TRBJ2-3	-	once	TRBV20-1	TGCAGTGCTAGGGCCCTGGATACGCAGTATTTT	CSARALDTQYF
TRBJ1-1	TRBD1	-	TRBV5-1	TGCGCCAGCAGACGGGGACAGAACTCCGGAGCGGAAATTGGCACTGAAGCTTTCTTT	CASRRGQNSGAEIGTEAFF
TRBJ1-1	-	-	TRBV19	TGTGCCAGTATAGGGGGTTTGAACACTGAAGCTTTCTTT	CASIGGLNTEAFF
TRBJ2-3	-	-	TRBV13	TGTGCCAGCAGCCCCAGCGGACGGGGGTACCCTAGCACAGATACGCAGTATTTT	CASSPSGRGYPSTDTQYF
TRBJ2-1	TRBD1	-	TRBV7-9	TGTGCCAGCAGCTTCGTACAGGGGGCTTACAATGAGCAGTTCTTC	CASSFVQGAYNEQFF
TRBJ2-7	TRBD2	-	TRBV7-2	TGTGCCAGCAGGGCACCGGGACTAGCGGGGGCGGGGGAGCAGTACTTC	CASRAPGLAGAGEQYF
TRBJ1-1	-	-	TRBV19	TGTGCCAGTAGTATACCGGACCGGGGGGGCCAAGCTTTCTTT	CASSIPDRGGQAFF
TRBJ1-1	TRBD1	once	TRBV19	TGTGCCAGTAGGGGACAGGGAGACACTGAAGCTTTCTTT	CASRGQGDTEAFF
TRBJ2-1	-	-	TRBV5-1	TGCGCCAGCAGCTTGCGGGACAATGAGCAGTTCTTC	CASSLRDNEQFF
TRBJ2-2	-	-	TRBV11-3	TGTGCCAGCAGCTTAGGGACAGAGGAAGTTGGGGAGCTGTTTTTT	CASSLGTEEVGELFF
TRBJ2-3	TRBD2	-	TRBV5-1	TGCGCCAGCAGCCAGACTAGCGGGAGGGCGAGAGATACGCAGTATTTT	CASSQTSGRARDTQYF
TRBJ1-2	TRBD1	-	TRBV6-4	TGTGCCAGCAGTCCGGAGACAGGGAACTATGGCTACACCTTC	CASSPETGNYGYTF
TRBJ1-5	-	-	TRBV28	TGTGCCAGCAGATCGGGGGATTGGCAGGGCGACAATCAGCCCCAGCATTTT	CASRSGDWQGDNQPQHF
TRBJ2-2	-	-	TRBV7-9	TGTGCCAGCAGCTTACTCGCGGGGCAGGACACCGGGGAGCTGTTTTTT	CASSLLAGQDTGELFF
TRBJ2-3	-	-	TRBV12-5	TGTGCTAGTGGTTTCGACAGTATCACAGATACGCAGTATTTT	CASGFDSITDTQYF